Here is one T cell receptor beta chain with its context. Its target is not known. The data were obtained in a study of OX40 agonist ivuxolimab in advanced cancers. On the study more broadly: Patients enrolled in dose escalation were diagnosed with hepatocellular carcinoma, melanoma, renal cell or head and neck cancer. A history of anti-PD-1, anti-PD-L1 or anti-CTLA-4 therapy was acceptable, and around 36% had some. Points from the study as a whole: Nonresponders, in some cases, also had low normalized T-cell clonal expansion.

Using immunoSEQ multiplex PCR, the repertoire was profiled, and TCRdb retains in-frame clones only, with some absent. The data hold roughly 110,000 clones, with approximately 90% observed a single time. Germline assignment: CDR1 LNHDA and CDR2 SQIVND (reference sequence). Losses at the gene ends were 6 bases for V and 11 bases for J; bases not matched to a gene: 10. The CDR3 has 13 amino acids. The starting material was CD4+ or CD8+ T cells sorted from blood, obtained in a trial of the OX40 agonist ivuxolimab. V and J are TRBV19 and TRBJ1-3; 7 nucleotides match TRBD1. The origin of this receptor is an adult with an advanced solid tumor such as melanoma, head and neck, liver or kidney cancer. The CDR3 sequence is CASRGRGQAAIYF. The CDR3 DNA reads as TGTGCCAGTAGGGGTCGAGGACAGGCCGCCATATATTTT.